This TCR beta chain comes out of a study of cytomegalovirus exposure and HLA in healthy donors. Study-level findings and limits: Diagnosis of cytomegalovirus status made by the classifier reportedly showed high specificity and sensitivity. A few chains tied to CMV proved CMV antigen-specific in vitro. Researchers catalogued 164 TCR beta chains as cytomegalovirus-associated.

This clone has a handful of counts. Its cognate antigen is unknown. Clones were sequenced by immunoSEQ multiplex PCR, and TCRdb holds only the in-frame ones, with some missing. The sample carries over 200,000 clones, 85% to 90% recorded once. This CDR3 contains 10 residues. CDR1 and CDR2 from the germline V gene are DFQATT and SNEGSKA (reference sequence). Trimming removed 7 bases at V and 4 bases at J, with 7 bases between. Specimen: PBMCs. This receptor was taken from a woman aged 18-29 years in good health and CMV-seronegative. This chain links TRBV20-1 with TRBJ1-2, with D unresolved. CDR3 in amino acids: CSVNSYGYTF. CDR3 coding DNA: TGCAGTGTTAACTCCTATGGCTACACCTTC.